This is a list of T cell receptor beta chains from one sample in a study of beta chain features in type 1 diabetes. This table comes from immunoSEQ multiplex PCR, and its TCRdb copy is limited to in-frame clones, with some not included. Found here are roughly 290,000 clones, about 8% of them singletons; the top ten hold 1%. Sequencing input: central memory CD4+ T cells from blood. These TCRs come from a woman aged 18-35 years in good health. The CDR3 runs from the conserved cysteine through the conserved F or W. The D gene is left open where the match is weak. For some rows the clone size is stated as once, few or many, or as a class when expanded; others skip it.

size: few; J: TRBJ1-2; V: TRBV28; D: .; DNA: TGTGCCAGCAGGGAAGCGGGGTTACACTATGGCTACACCTTC; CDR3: CASREAGLHYGYTF
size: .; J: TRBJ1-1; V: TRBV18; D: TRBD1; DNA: TGTGCCAGCTCACGCTACTCCGGACAGGATAAGGGCACTGAAGCTTTCTTT; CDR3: CASSRYSGQDKGTEAFF
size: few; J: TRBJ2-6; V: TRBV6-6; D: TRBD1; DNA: TGTGCCAGCCATGGCCAGGGGGCTGGGGCCAACGTCCTGACTTTC; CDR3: CASHGQGAGANVLTF
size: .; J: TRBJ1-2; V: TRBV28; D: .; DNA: TGTGCCAGCAGTTTATCTTGGGGGGCATTAGGCTACACCTTC; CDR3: CASSLSWGALGYTF
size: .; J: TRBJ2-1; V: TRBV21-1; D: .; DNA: TGTGCCAGCAGCCAGGGGATCAATGAGCAGTTCTTC; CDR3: CASSQGINEQFF
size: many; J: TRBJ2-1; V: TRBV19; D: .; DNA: TGTGCCAGTAGCTCCGACGAGAATGAGCAGTTCTTC; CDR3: CASSSDENEQFF
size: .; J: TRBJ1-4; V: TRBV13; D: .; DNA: TGTGCCAGCACTTGGCGCGGCAGAAATGAAAAACTGTTTTTT; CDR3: CASTWRGRNEKLFF
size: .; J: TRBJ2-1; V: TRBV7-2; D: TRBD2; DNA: TGTGCCAGCAGCTTAACCCCTAGCGGGTATGATGAGCAGTTCTTC; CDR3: CASSLTPSGYDEQFF
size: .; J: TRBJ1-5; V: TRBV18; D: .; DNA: TGTGCCAGCTCACCTGGACAGCATAGCAATCAGCCCCAGCATTTT; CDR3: CASSPGQHSNQPQHF
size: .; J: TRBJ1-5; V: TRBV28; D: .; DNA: TGTGCCAGCAGTTTATGGCAGATTAAAAGGCAGCCCCAGCATTTT; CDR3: CASSLWQIKRQPQHF
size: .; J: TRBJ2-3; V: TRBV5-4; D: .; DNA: TGTGCCAGCAGCTTTAGTCTCGAAGATACGCAGTATTTT; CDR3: CASSFSLEDTQYF
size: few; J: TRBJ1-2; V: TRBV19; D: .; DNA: TGTGCCAGTAGTATGACAGCCCGATTTAACTATGGCTACACCTTC; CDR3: CASSMTARFNYGYTF
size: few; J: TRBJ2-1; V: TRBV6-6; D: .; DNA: TGTGCCAGCAGCCCGACAGCGAGCTCCTACAATGAGCAGTTCTTC; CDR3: CASSPTASSYNEQFF
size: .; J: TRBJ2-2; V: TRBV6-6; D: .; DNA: TGTGCCACAAGCCCGTCCACCGGGGAGCTGTTTTTT; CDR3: CATSPSTGELFF
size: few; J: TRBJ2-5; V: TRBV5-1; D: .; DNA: TGCGCCAGCAGCTCACAGGGTCGTGAGACCCAGTACTTC; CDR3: CASSSQGRETQYF
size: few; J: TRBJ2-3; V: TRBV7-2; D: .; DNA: TGTGCCAGCAGCCCTATGGCGGATACGCAGTATTTT; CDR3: CASSPMADTQYF
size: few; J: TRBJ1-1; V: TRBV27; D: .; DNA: TGTGCCAGCAGTCCCCGACAGCATGCGAACACTGAAGCTTTCTTT; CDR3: CASSPRQHANTEAFF
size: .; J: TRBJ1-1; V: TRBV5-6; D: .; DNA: .; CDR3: CASTTLGTQGSTEAFF
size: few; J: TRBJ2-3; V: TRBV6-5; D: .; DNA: TGTGCCAGCGGACAGTTAAACACAGATACGCAGTATTTT; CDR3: CASGQLNTDTQYF
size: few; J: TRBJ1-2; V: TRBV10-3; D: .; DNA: TGTGCCAGCAGTCCTCGGACCGTATATGGCTACACCTTC; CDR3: CASSPRTVYGYTF
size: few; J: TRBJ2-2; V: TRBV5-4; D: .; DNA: TGTGCCAGCAGCCCCGGACTCATCTGGAACACCGGGGAGCTGTTTTTT; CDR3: CASSPGLIWNTGELFF
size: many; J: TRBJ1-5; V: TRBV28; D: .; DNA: TGTGCCAGCAGTTTATCAGGAATCAATCAGCCCCAGCATTTT; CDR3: CASSLSGINQPQHF
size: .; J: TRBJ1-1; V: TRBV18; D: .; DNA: TGTGCCAGCTCACCCTCCATAAGAAACACTGAAGCTTTCTTT; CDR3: CASSPSIRNTEAFF
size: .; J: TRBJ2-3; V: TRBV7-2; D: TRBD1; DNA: TGTGCCAGCAGCCAGGGGGCCCCACAGAATACGCAGTATTTT; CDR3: CASSQGAPQNTQYF
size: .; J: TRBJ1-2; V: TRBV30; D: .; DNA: TGTGCCTGGAGTGTTCCCCCAGCGGCGGGCTACACCTTC; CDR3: CAWSVPPAAGYTF
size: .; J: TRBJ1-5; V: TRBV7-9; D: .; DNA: TGTGCCAGCAGCTTTGACAGCAATCAGCCCCAGCATTTT; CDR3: CASSFDSNQPQHF
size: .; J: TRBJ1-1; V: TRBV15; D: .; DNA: TGTGCCACCAGCAGAAAAGGGACTGAAGCTTTCTTT; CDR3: CATSRKGTEAFF
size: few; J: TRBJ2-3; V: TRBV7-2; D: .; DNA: TGTGCCAGCAGCTTAAATCAACCAGATACGCAGTATTTT; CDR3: CASSLNQPDTQYF
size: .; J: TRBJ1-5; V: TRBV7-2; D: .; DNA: TGTGCCAGCAGCTCAGAACAGCGAAAGCCCCAGCATTTT; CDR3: CASSSEQRKPQHF
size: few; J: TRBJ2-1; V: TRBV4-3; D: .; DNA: TGCGCCAGCAGCCAAGTTGGAGACTACAATGAGCAGTTCTTC; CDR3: CASSQVGDYNEQFF
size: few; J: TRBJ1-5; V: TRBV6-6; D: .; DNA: TGTGCCAGCAGTTACTTGGGCAGGGAAAATCAGCCCCAGCATTTT; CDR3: CASSYLGRENQPQHF
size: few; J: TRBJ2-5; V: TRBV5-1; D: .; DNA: TGCGCCAGCAGCTTGGAGAGTCTCGCAGGGGAGACCCAGTACTTC; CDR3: CASSLESLAGETQYF
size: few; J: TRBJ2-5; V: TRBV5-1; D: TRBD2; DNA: TGCGCCAGCAGACAGCGGGGGCAAGGGGAGACCCAGTACTTC; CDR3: CASRQRGQGETQYF
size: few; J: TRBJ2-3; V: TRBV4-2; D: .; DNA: TGTGCCAGCAGCCCCAAGTTAGGGGATTCAGATACGCAGTATTTT; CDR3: CASSPKLGDSDTQYF
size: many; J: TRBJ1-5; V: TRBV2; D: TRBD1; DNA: TGTGCCAGCGGCGGGACAGGGGGGGTTTATAGCAATCAGCCCCAGCATTTT; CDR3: CASGGTGGVYSNQPQHF
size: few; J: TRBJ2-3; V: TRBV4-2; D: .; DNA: TGTGCCAGCAGCCAAGGGCTAGCCTCTGGTGGGGATACGCAGTATTTT; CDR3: CASSQGLASGGDTQYF
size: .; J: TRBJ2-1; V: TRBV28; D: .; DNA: TGTGCCAGCAGCCGCCAGGGGGGTTCCTACAATGAGCAGTTCTTC; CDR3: CASSRQGGSYNEQFF
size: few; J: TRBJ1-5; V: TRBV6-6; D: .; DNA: TGTGCCAGCAGTTACCAGGGGATCCCCAATCAGCCCCAGCATTTT; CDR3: CASSYQGIPNQPQHF
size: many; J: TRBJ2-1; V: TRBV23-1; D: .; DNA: TGCGCCAGCAGTCAAGAGGCTCACACGGGGCTCAATGAGCAGTTCTTC; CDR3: CASSQEAHTGLNEQFF
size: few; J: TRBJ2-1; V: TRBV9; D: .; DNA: TGTGCCAGCAGCGTAGAATGGGTCTACAATGAGCAGTTCTTC; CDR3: CASSVEWVYNEQFF